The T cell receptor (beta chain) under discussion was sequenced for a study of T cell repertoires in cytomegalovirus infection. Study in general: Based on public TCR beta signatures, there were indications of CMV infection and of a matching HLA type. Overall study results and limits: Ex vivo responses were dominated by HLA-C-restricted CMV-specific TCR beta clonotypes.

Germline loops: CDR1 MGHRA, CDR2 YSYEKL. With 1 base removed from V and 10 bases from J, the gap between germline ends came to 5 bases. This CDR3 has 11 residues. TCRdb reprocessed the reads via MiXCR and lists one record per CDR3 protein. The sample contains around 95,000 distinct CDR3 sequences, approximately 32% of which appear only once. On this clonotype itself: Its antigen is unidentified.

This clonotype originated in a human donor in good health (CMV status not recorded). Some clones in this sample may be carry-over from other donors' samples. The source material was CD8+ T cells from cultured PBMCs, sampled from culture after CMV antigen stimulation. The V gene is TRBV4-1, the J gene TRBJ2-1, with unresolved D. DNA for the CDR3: TGCGCCAGCAGCCAAGGGCCGGAGCAGTTCTTC. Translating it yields CASSQGPEQFF.